This T cell receptor beta chain was profiled in a study of T cells in Graves' hyperthyroidism and ophthalmopathy. General study results and limits: Ophthalmopathy onset followed model prediction by a median around 6.6 months.

This clonotype was counted a few times. Its antigen is as yet unknown. A junction boundary mismatches the germline segment, possibly from a read error. The CDR3 has 17 residues. Germline V CDR1 and CDR2: SSHAT, FNYEAQ (reference sequence). TCR beta CDR3 sequences were amplified from RNA transcripts. The TCR CDR3 was amplified in a first-round RT-PCR using the HTBI primer set. TCRdb passed the multiplex PCR reads through MiXCR, listing each CDR3 protein once. The sample includes around 600,000 distinct CDR3 sequences, over 12% of them seen just once. The authors obtained PBMCs from roughly 10 ml of fresh peripheral blood.

The receptor's source is a woman aged 18 to 35 with Graves' ophthalmopathy. The V gene is TRBV7-7, the J gene TRBJ2-5, with D perhaps being TRBD1 or TRBD2 (6 bases each). Sequencing input: blood. CDR3 bases: TGTGCTAGCAGCTCAGGAGGGGACATCCTGCTTGAAGAGACCCAGTACTTC. Translating it yields CASSSGGDILLEETQYF.